Listed below are T cell receptor beta chains from one sample, sequenced in a study of blood T cell repertoires in COVID-19. Data came from immunoSEQ multiplex PCR; TCRdb stores just in-frame clones and leaves some out. The table records about 140,000 clones, 65% to 85% of them present only once. Sequenced sample: peripheral blood. The source is a human donor in a cohort sampled during active COVID-19. Each CDR3 is given with its conserved first and last residue. The order of the fields is V gene, clone size, J gene, D gene, CDR3 length, CDR3 protein, CDR3 DNA. D genes are given only for firm matches. The listing skips clone size in some rows; elsewhere it reads once, few, many or a size class.

v_call: TRBV4-1
clone_size: once
j_call: TRBJ2-5
d_call: TRBD2
cdr3_length: 18
cdr3_aa: CASSQRGVAGAIQETQYF
cdr3_nt: TGCGCCAGCAGCCAAAGGGGGGTAGCGGGGGCAATCCAAGAGACCCAGTACTTC

v_call: TRBV5-1
clone_size: -
j_call: TRBJ1-5
d_call: TRBD1
cdr3_length: 15
cdr3_aa: CASSLTGVSNQPQHF
cdr3_nt: TGCGCCAGCAGCTTGACAGGGGTTAGCAATCAGCCCCAGCATTTT

v_call: TRBV2
clone_size: -
j_call: TRBJ2-7
d_call: TRBD1
cdr3_length: 14
cdr3_aa: CASRGDRVAYEQYF
cdr3_nt: TGTGCCAGCAGGGGGGACAGGGTGGCCTACGAGCAGTACTTC

v_call: TRBV3-1/TRBV3-2
clone_size: -
j_call: TRBJ1-6
d_call: -
cdr3_length: 14
cdr3_aa: CASSLRFREGPLHF
cdr3_nt: TGTGCCAGCAGCCTCCGATTTAGGGAGGGGCCCCTCCACTTT

v_call: TRBV14
clone_size: -
j_call: TRBJ2-2
d_call: -
cdr3_length: 17
cdr3_aa: CASSQFQKSLNTGELFF
cdr3_nt: TGTGCCAGCAGCCAATTTCAAAAGAGCTTGAACACCGGGGAGCTGTTTTTT

v_call: TRBV19
clone_size: once
j_call: TRBJ1-1
d_call: TRBD1
cdr3_length: 15
cdr3_aa: CATFWQGVSGTEAFF
cdr3_nt: TGTGCCACCTTCTGGCAGGGGGTCTCGGGCACTGAAGCTTTCTTT

v_call: TRBV5-6
clone_size: -
j_call: TRBJ1-4
d_call: -
cdr3_length: 14
cdr3_aa: CASSLGRHGEKLFF
cdr3_nt: TGTGCCAGCAGCTTGGGGCGGCACGGTGAAAAACTGTTTTTT

v_call: TRBV6-4
clone_size: -
j_call: TRBJ2-5
d_call: TRBD2
cdr3_length: 17
cdr3_aa: CASSDLTAGARRETQYF
cdr3_nt: TGTGCCAGCAGTGACCTCACAGCGGGGGCTCGGCGGGAGACCCAGTACTTC

v_call: TRBV2
clone_size: once
j_call: TRBJ1-4
d_call: -
cdr3_length: 13
cdr3_aa: CASSVDSGGKLFF
cdr3_nt: TGTGCCAGCAGTGTGGACAGCGGGGGAAAACTGTTTTTT

v_call: TRBV3-1/TRBV3-2
clone_size: -
j_call: TRBJ1-1
d_call: -
cdr3_length: 14
cdr3_aa: CASRRGEGNTEAFF
cdr3_nt: TGTGCCTCTCGGAGGGGAGAGGGGAACACTGAAGCTTTCTTT

v_call: TRBV10-1
clone_size: -
j_call: TRBJ2-2
d_call: TRBD2
cdr3_length: 15
cdr3_aa: CASGLAGSNTGELFF
cdr3_nt: TGCGCCAGTGGACTAGCGGGGTCGAACACCGGGGAGCTGTTTTTT

v_call: TRBV27
clone_size: -
j_call: TRBJ2-3
d_call: -
cdr3_length: 17
cdr3_aa: CASSLSRHQTITDTQYF
cdr3_nt: TGTGCCAGCAGTTTATCCCGACACCAAACGATCACAGATACGCAGTATTTT

v_call: TRBV27
clone_size: -
j_call: TRBJ2-7
d_call: -
cdr3_length: 15
cdr3_aa: CASSLAGRISYEQYF
cdr3_nt: TGTGCCAGCAGTTTAGCGGGTCGTATCTCCTACGAGCAGTACTTC

v_call: TRBV7-9
clone_size: -
j_call: TRBJ2-7
d_call: TRBD1
cdr3_length: 14
cdr3_aa: CASSNRQGSYEQYF
cdr3_nt: TGTGCCAGCAGTAATAGACAGGGCTCCTACGAGCAGTACTTC

v_call: TRBV6-1
clone_size: -
j_call: TRBJ1-5
d_call: -
cdr3_length: 18
cdr3_aa: CASREFLLTGYSNQPQHF
cdr3_nt: TGTGCCAGCAGAGAATTCCTCCTTACAGGGTATAGCAATCAGCCCCAGCATTTT

v_call: TRBV19
clone_size: -
j_call: TRBJ1-6
d_call: TRBD1
cdr3_length: 16
cdr3_aa: CASSTWDRGGNSPLHF
cdr3_nt: TGTGCCAGTAGTACCTGGGACAGGGGAGGTAATTCACCCCTCCACTTT

v_call: TRBV7-9
clone_size: -
j_call: TRBJ2-1
d_call: -
cdr3_length: 14
cdr3_aa: CASSLATGYNEQFF
cdr3_nt: TGTGCCAGCAGCTTAGCGACAGGATACAATGAGCAGTTCTTC

v_call: TRBV9
clone_size: -
j_call: TRBJ2-3
d_call: TRBD2
cdr3_length: 16
cdr3_aa: CASSPPLAGSTDTQYF
cdr3_nt: TGTGCCAGCAGCCCCCCTTTAGCGGGGTCTACAGATACGCAGTATTTT

v_call: TRBV11-3
clone_size: -
j_call: TRBJ2-3
d_call: -
cdr3_length: 20
cdr3_aa: CASSLGGMWRGLSSTDTQYF
cdr3_nt: TGTGCCAGCAGCTTAGGGGGGATGTGGCGGGGGCTCTCCTCCACAGATACGCAGTATTTT

v_call: TRBV6-5
clone_size: -
j_call: TRBJ2-7
d_call: TRBD1
cdr3_length: 14
cdr3_aa: CASSRQGSPYEQYF
cdr3_nt: TGTGCCAGCAGCAGACAGGGCTCGCCCTACGAGCAGTACTTC

v_call: TRBV3-1/TRBV3-2
clone_size: -
j_call: TRBJ1-1
d_call: -
cdr3_length: 14
cdr3_aa: CASSPGAENTEAFF
cdr3_nt: TGTGCCAGCAGCCCTGGGGCGGAGAACACTGAAGCTTTCTTT

v_call: TRBV5-1
clone_size: -
j_call: TRBJ2-5
d_call: TRBD1
cdr3_length: 17
cdr3_aa: CASSLSGTGASQETQYF
cdr3_nt: TGCGCCAGCAGCTTGTCCGGGACAGGGGCTTCACAAGAGACCCAGTACTTC

v_call: TRBV5-6
clone_size: -
j_call: TRBJ2-3
d_call: TRBD1
cdr3_length: 14
cdr3_aa: CASSPRTGPDTQYF
cdr3_nt: TGTGCCAGCAGCCCCAGGACAGGCCCAGATACGCAGTATTTT

v_call: TRBV12-5
clone_size: -
j_call: TRBJ1-2
d_call: TRBD1
cdr3_length: 16
cdr3_aa: CASGLTAGTGVRGYTF
cdr3_nt: TGTGCTAGTGGTTTAACGGCCGGGACAGGGGTCAGGGGCTACACCTTC

v_call: TRBV20-1
clone_size: -
j_call: TRBJ2-3
d_call: TRBD2
cdr3_length: 17
cdr3_aa: CSASSLAGGRGTDTQYF
cdr3_nt: TGCAGTGCTAGTAGTCTAGCGGGGGGGCGGGGCACAGATACGCAGTATTTT

v_call: TRBV7-2
clone_size: -
j_call: TRBJ2-7
d_call: TRBD2
cdr3_length: 16
cdr3_aa: CASSPEGSGGAYEQYF
cdr3_nt: TGTGCCAGCAGCCCAGAGGGTAGCGGGGGGGCTTACGAGCAGTACTTC

v_call: TRBV28
clone_size: -
j_call: TRBJ1-2
d_call: -
cdr3_length: 14
cdr3_aa: CATLPPGENYGYTF
cdr3_nt: TGTGCCACCCTCCCCCCCGGGGAAAACTATGGCTACACCTTC

v_call: TRBV6-5
clone_size: medium-sized
j_call: TRBJ1-5
d_call: TRBD1
cdr3_length: 15
cdr3_aa: CASSPRDRLNQPQHF
cdr3_nt: TGTGCCAGCAGTCCGAGGGACAGATTAAATCAGCCCCAGCATTTT

v_call: TRBV19
clone_size: -
j_call: TRBJ1-4
d_call: -
cdr3_length: 18
cdr3_aa: CASSPLGAGDTTNEKLFF
cdr3_nt: TGTGCCAGTAGCCCATTGGGGGCGGGCGATACAACTAATGAAAAACTGTTTTTT

v_call: TRBV7-3
clone_size: few
j_call: TRBJ2-5
d_call: TRBD2
cdr3_length: 17
cdr3_aa: CASSLSIGSGGFGTQYF
cdr3_nt: TGTGCCAGCAGCTTATCCATAGGCAGCGGGGGGTTCGGGACCCAGTACTTC

v_call: TRBV6-5
clone_size: -
j_call: TRBJ2-3
d_call: -
cdr3_length: 14
cdr3_aa: CASSGRGRADTQYF
cdr3_nt: TGTGCCAGCTCCGGCCGGGGAAGGGCAGATACGCAGTATTTT

v_call: TRBV19
clone_size: -
j_call: TRBJ2-5
d_call: TRBD2
cdr3_length: 17
cdr3_aa: CASSILGLAGGRETQYF
cdr3_nt: TGTGCCAGTAGTATACTAGGACTAGCGGGGGGTCGAGAGACCCAGTACTTC

v_call: TRBV6-6
clone_size: -
j_call: TRBJ1-1
d_call: TRBD1
cdr3_length: 13
cdr3_aa: CASSSLGQGPAFF
cdr3_nt: TGTGCCAGCAGTTCGTTGGGACAGGGTCCAGCTTTCTTT

v_call: TRBV28
clone_size: -
j_call: TRBJ1-1
d_call: -
cdr3_length: 12
cdr3_aa: CASSPRNTEAFF
cdr3_nt: TGTGCCAGCAGTCCGAGGAACACTGAAGCTTTCTTT

v_call: TRBV5-1
clone_size: -
j_call: TRBJ1-1
d_call: -
cdr3_length: 14
cdr3_aa: CASSPSGMNTEAFF
cdr3_nt: TGCGCCAGCAGCCCCTCAGGGATGAACACTGAAGCTTTCTTT

v_call: TRBV28
clone_size: -
j_call: TRBJ1-6
d_call: TRBD1
cdr3_length: 15
cdr3_aa: CASRRQGARNSPLHF
cdr3_nt: TGTGCCAGCAGGCGACAGGGGGCGCGAAATTCACCCCTCCACTTT

v_call: TRBV2
clone_size: few
j_call: TRBJ1-5
d_call: TRBD1
cdr3_length: 14
cdr3_aa: CASRGDSSNQPQHF
cdr3_nt: TGTGCCAGCAGGGGGGACAGTAGCAATCAGCCCCAGCATTTT

v_call: TRBV7-9
clone_size: -
j_call: TRBJ1-5
d_call: -
cdr3_length: 14
cdr3_aa: CASSLAGPNQPQHF
cdr3_nt: TGTGCCAGCAGCTTAGCGGGCCCTAATCAGCCCCAGCATTTT

v_call: TRBV12-5
clone_size: -
j_call: TRBJ2-1
d_call: -
cdr3_length: 11
cdr3_aa: CASGFYAEQFF
cdr3_nt: TGTGCTAGTGGTTTCTATGCTGAGCAGTTCTTC

v_call: TRBV6-5
clone_size: -
j_call: TRBJ2-2
d_call: TRBD2
cdr3_length: 15
cdr3_aa: CATHPGLTNTGELFF
cdr3_nt: TGTGCCACCCATCCGGGACTAACGAACACCGGGGAGCTGTTTTTT

v_call: TRBV5-1
clone_size: once
j_call: TRBJ1-4
d_call: -
cdr3_length: 14
cdr3_aa: CASSSGGGGEKLFF
cdr3_nt: TGCGCCAGCAGCTCTGGGGGAGGGGGTGAAAAACTGTTTTTT

v_call: TRBV7-2
clone_size: -
j_call: TRBJ1-1
d_call: -
cdr3_length: 13
cdr3_aa: CASKQGTHTEAFF
cdr3_nt: TGTGCCAGTAAGCAGGGGACCCACACTGAAGCTTTCTTT

v_call: TRBV19
clone_size: few
j_call: TRBJ1-4
d_call: -
cdr3_length: 16
cdr3_aa: CASSSTTGTVREKLFF
cdr3_nt: TGTGCCAGTAGTTCCACGACAGGTACGGTCCGTGAAAAACTGTTTTTT

v_call: TRBV7-9
clone_size: -
j_call: TRBJ2-2
d_call: TRBD1
cdr3_length: 15
cdr3_aa: CASSPQGALTGELFF
cdr3_nt: TGTGCCAGCAGCCCACAGGGGGCGTTGACCGGGGAGCTGTTTTTT

v_call: TRBV11-2
clone_size: once
j_call: TRBJ2-1
d_call: TRBD2
cdr3_length: 15
cdr3_aa: CASRIAGAFYNEQFF
cdr3_nt: TGTGCCAGCAGGATAGCGGGGGCCTTCTACAATGAGCAGTTCTTC

v_call: TRBV11-2
clone_size: -
j_call: TRBJ1-4
d_call: -
cdr3_length: 15
cdr3_aa: CASSLAGGRNEKLFF
cdr3_nt: TGTGCCAGCAGCTTAGCGGGGGGACGTAATGAAAAACTGTTTTTT

v_call: TRBV5-1
clone_size: -
j_call: TRBJ1-1
d_call: -
cdr3_length: 15
cdr3_aa: CASSSPGKWGTEAFF
cdr3_nt: TGCGCCAGCAGCTCGCCGGGAAAATGGGGCACTGAAGCTTTCTTT

v_call: TRBV9
clone_size: -
j_call: TRBJ1-5
d_call: TRBD1
cdr3_length: 16
cdr3_aa: CASSVGRGQGNQPQHF
cdr3_nt: TGTGCCAGCAGCGTAGGTAGGGGGCAAGGTAATCAGCCCCAGCATTTT

v_call: TRBV6-5
clone_size: -
j_call: TRBJ1-5
d_call: -
cdr3_length: 14
cdr3_aa: CATIRRQSNQPQHF
cdr3_nt: TGTGCCACCATCCGGCGGCAGAGCAATCAGCCCCAGCATTTT

v_call: TRBV10-2
clone_size: -
j_call: TRBJ1-5
d_call: TRBD1
cdr3_length: 16
cdr3_aa: CASSDRDRGLDQPQHF
cdr3_nt: TGCGCCAGCAGTGATCGGGACAGGGGTTTAGATCAGCCCCAGCATTTT